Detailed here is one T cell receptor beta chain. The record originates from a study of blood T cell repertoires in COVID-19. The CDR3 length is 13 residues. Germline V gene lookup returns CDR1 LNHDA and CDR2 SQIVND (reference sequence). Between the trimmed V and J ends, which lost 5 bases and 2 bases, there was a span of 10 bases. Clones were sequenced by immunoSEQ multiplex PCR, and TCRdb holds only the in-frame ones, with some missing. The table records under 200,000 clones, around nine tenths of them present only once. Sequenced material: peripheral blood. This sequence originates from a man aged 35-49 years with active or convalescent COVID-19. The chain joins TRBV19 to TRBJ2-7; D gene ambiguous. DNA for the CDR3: TGTGCCAGTAGTTTGGGCGTAACCTACGAGCAGTACTTC. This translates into CASSLGVTYEQYF.